This T cell receptor beta chain was retrieved from a study of CD8 T cells in Susac syndrome. Study-wide results and limits: Individuals included in the TCR sequencing and HLA analysis were acknowledged by the study to be relatively few in number.

TCR beta sequences were obtained from blood CD8+ and CD4+ T cells. TEMRA cells were FACS-enriched, unlike CD8+ and CD4+ T cells, which were negatively isolated. Trimming cost V 6 bases and J 0 bases, with 8 bases left between them. Germline assignment: CDR1 DFQATT and CDR2 SNEGSKA (reference sequence). This CDR3 region has 12 residues. After extraction with the RNeasy kit, roughly 0.45 to 1 ug of the RNA was reverse transcribed using random hexamers. With immunoSEQ multiplex PCR, TCR beta CDR3 was amplified across 54 Vbeta and 13 Jbeta. One entry per CDR3 protein, called by TCRdb with MiXCR from the immunoSEQ multiplex PCR reads. The top ten clones hold 0.075% to 0.1% of a sample with over 120,000 distinct CDR3 sequences, roughly 94% of them seen once. Of note for this clonotype: What it binds is not known.

The TCR comes from a human donor in good health. The chain carries TRBV20-1 and TRBJ1-1; no clear D gene. The specimen was CD4+ T cells from PBMCs. CDR3 DNA sequence: TGCAGTGCGAACATCATGAACACTGAAGCTTTCTTT. The encoded protein is CSANIMNTEAFF.